This entry lists 29 T cell receptor beta chains sequenced from one sample in a study of blood T cell repertoires in COVID-19. TCRdb keeps only in-frame clones here, not all; method: immunoSEQ multiplex PCR. The profile covers around 300,000 clones, with around 89% appearing a single time and 3% to 4.5% taken by the ten largest. Sequencing was carried out using peripheral blood. The receptors stem from a woman aged 40 to 50 with acute or convalescent COVID-19.

CDR3 sequence reads: CASSEGTGGLFF. The CDR3 bases are TGTGCCAGCAGCGAAGGGACAGGAGGGCTGTTTTTT. The chain employs TRBV9 and TRBJ2-2; 8 bases agree with TRBD1. Germline assignment: CDR1 SGDLS and CDR2 YYNGEE. The CDR3 covers 12 residues. Trimming took 3 bases from V and 13 from J; bases not matched to a gene: 5.

This clone was counted once. The chain joins TRBV12-3 or TRBV12-4 to TRBJ1-1, with D uncertain. This CDR3 is built from 13 residues. V lost 6 bases, J lost 0 bases, and 8 bases lay in between. The DNA for the CDR3 is TGTGCCAGCAGCTATACAGTGAACACTGAAGCTTTCTTT. It specifies CASSYTVNTEAFF.

J is TRBJ1-5 and V is TRBV7-2, with 7 positions matching TRBD1. With V trimmed by 5 bases and J by 7 bases, 8 bases remained unmatched. Germline V gene data show CDR1 as SGHTA and CDR2 as FQGNSA. The CDR3 spans 14 residues. CDR3 in DNA: TGTGCCAGCAGCCCCAGGGGGACAACCCAGCCCCAGCATTTT. This gives the protein CASSPRGTTQPQHF.

The rearrangement joins TRBV19 to TRBJ1-2; no clear D. The CDR3 is made up of 15 amino acids. CDR1 is LNHDA, CDR2 SQIVND, per germline (reference sequence). Trimming removed 7 bases at V and 4 bases at J, with 19 bases between. This CDR3 reads CASKRMSGRVYGYTF. The CDR3 DNA sequence: TGTGCCAGTAAGCGAATGTCGGGGAGGGTCTATGGCTACACCTTC.

This clone was detected only once. The rearrangement links TRBV6-6 to TRBJ2-2; perhaps TRBD1 as D (5 bases). CDR1 is MNHNY and CDR2 is SVGAGI in the germline V gene (reference sequence). CDR3 length: 11 residues. V was shortened by 6 bases and J by 8 bases, with 7 bases between the two germline ends. For the CDR3, the DNA is TGTGCCAGCAGGGGGCGGGGGGAGCTGTTTTTT. Protein sequence: CASRGRGELFF.

V is TRBV5-6 and J is TRBJ1-1; a possible D gene is TRBD1 (5 bases). V was pared by 7 bases and J by 4 bases, with 17 bases between. This CDR3 has 14 residues. CDR1 and CDR2 from the germline V gene are SGHDT and YYEEEE. In DNA form, the CDR3 reads TGTGCCAGCGGGAGGGGACGTTGGATCACTGAAGCTTTCTTT. Translated, it gives CASGRGRWITEAFF.

This clone was seen once. This sequence joins TRBV5-1 and TRBJ1-1; perhaps TRBD1 as D (6 bases). CDR1 and CDR2 (germline): SGHRS, YFSETQ. V lost 1 base, J lost 1 base, and 11 bases lay in between. The CDR3 contains 15 residues. CDR3 protein: CASSLRGWENTEAFF. Written as DNA, the CDR3 is TGCGCCAGCAGCTTGAGGGGGTGGGAGAACACTGAAGCTTTCTTT.

The chain links TRBV10-3 to TRBJ1-3; D not certain. V lost 6 bases and J 0 bases, leaving 12 bases between the germline ends. This CDR3 contains 15 residues. CDR1 and CDR2 from the germline V gene are ENHRY and SYGVKD. The CDR3 sequence: CAISGGISSGNTIYF. In DNA form, the CDR3 reads TGTGCCATCAGCGGCGGGATTAGCTCTGGAAACACCATATATTTT.

The chain couples TRBV5-4 to TRBJ2-5, with D tentatively TRBD1 (6 bases). The CDR3 is 14 residues long. In germline, CDR1 is SGHNT, CDR2 YYREEE (reference sequence). The V and J ends lost 3 bases and 5 bases respectively, with 14 bases between them. In nucleotides, the CDR3 is TGTGCCAGCAGCTCCCAGGGGCCGCTGGAGACCCAGTACTTC. Translation: CASSSQGPLETQYF.

The chain couples TRBV12-3 or TRBV12-4 to TRBJ2-3, with 15 bases matching TRBD2. This CDR3 contains 13 residues. V shed 5 bases and J 12 bases; nucleotides not matched to a gene: 3. The CDR3 loop is CASSGTSGGPQYF. Here the CDR3 DNA reads TGTGCCAGCAGTGGGACTAGCGGGGGGCCCCAGTATTTT.

CDR3 protein: CAISSGTEAFF. CDR3 sequence (DNA): TGTGCCATCAGTTCGGGGACTGAAGCTTTCTTT. The rearrangement uses TRBV10-3 and TRBJ1-1; D is unresolved. V gave up 5 bases and J gave up 5 bases, with 6 bases separating them. Germline CDR1 reads ENHRY; CDR2 reads SYGVKD. This CDR3 is built from 11 residues.

V and J are TRBV24-1 and TRBJ2-2; 9 nucleotides match TRBD2. CDR1 KGHDR and CDR2 SFDVKD come from the germline V gene. The length of the CDR3 is 19 residues. V gave up 3 bases and J gave up 4 bases; unmatched junction bases: 14. CDR3 loop: CATSDGLAGVNTVTGELFF. The CDR3 region has the DNA TGTGCCACCAGTGATGGTTTAGCGGGGGTCAATACGGTCACCGGGGAGCTGTTTTTT.

The CDR3 region has the DNA TGTGCCAGCTCACCACCGGGACAGGGCTATAGGGGTAACTATGGCTACACCTTC. It codes for CASSPPGQGYRGNYGYTF. The genes are TRBV18 and TRBJ1-2; 9 nucleotides match TRBD1. The ends lost 0 bases at V and 1 base at J; junction bases unmatched: 9. Germline values: CDR1 KGHSH, CDR2 LQKENI. The CDR3 is 18 amino acids. Full variable domain (remainder filled in from reference TRBV18 and TRBJ1-2): NAGVMQNPRHLVRRRGQEARLRCSPMKGHSHVYWYRQLPEEGLKFMVYLQKENIIDESGMPKERFSAEFPKEGPSILRIQQVVRGDSAAYFCASSPPGQGYRGNYGYTFGSGTRLTVV.

This chain connects TRBV4-2 to TRBJ2-2; 9 bases fit TRBD2. The V segment lost 1 base and the J segment 5 bases; nucleotides outside the gene matches: 11. The germline gives CDR1 LGHNA, CDR2 YNFKEQ. The CDR3 is 18 amino acids. The CDR3 nucleotides read TGTGCCAGCAGCCAAGCGGGAGCGGGGGGCGCGGTGACCGGGGAGCTGTTTTTT. It translates to CASSQAGAGGAVTGELFF.

The chain recombines TRBV13 with TRBJ2-2, with D tentatively TRBD2 (5 bases). The CDR3 sequence is 15 residues long. V shed 4 bases and J shed 7 bases, with 16 bases lying between them. Germline-derived CDR1 and CDR2 are PRHDT and FYEKMQ (reference sequence). The CDR3, as DNA: TGTGCCAGCAGCTCCGAGACACTACTAGGCGGGGAGCTGTTTTTT. It encodes CASSSETLLGGELFF. Full variable domain (rest looked up from reference TRBV13 and TRBJ2-2): AAGVIQSPRHLIKEKRETATLKCYPIPRHDTVYWYQQGPGQDPQFLISFYEKMQSDKGSIPDRFSAQQFSDYHSELNMSSLELGDSALYFCASSSETLLGGELFFGEGSRLTVL.

The chain uses TRBV4-2 and TRBJ2-1, with 7 bases fitting TRBD2. The length of the CDR3 is 13 residues. Germline CDR1 and CDR2: LGHNA and YNFKEQ. J was trimmed by 12 bases and V by 3 bases; bases with no gene match: 8. The CDR3 sequence: CASSHATSVGQFF. CDR3 nucleotide sequence: TGTGCCAGCAGCCACGCAACTAGCGTAGGGCAGTTCTTC.

The chain combines TRBV2 with TRBJ1-5; TRBD1 aligns across 9 bases. The CDR3 covers 15 residues. CDR1 and CDR2 (germline): SNHLY, FYNNEI. The V segment lost 6 bases and the J segment 2 bases; nucleotides outside the gene matches: 5. CDR3 in amino acids: CASRMTGGGNQPQHF. The CDR3, as DNA: TGTGCCAGCAGGATGACAGGGGGGGGCAATCAGCCCCAGCATTTT. The variable domain in full, completed from reference TRBV2 and TRBJ1-5, reads EPEVTQTPSHQVTQMGQEVILRCVPISNHLYFYWYRQILGQKVEFLVSFYNNEISEKSEIFDDQFSVERPDGSNFTLKIRSTKLEDSAMYFCASRMTGGGNQPQHFGDGTRLSIL.

The chain links TRBV29-1 to TRBJ1-2; TRBD1 agrees at 8 bases. The CDR3 is 13 residues long. Unmatched junction bases numbered 11, after V lost 6 bases and J lost 8 bases. Germline V lookup: CDR1 SQVTM, CDR2 ANQGSEA. The CDR3 is CSVVRDRLGGYTF. The CDR3 nucleotides read TGCAGCGTGGTCCGGGACAGGCTTGGAGGCTACACCTTC. Full variable domain (outside the CDR3, taken from reference TRBV29-1 and TRBJ1-2): SAVISQKPSRDICQRGTSLTIQCQVDSQVTMMFWYRQQPGQSLTLIATANQGSEATYESGFVIDKFPISRPNLTFSTLTVSNMSPEDSSIYLCSVVRDRLGGYTFGSGTRLTVV.

This rearrangement joins TRBV6-5 to TRBJ1-2; 10 bases are shared with TRBD1. Germline V gene sequence: CDR1 MNHEY, CDR2 SVGAGI. Trimming cost V 4 bases and J 4 bases; bases outside gene matches: 6. The CDR3 has 15 residues. The CDR3 DNA follows: TGTGCCAGCAGTTCTGCCCGGACAGGGGGCTATGGCTACACCTTC. Translated: CASSSARTGGYGYTF.

In this sample, this clone turned up once. Here the CDR3 DNA reads TGTGCCAGCAGCGGGACAGGGGGCTCTGGGGCCAACGTCCTGACTTTC. This sequence encodes CASSGTGGSGANVLTF. The rearrangement links TRBV9 to TRBJ2-6; 10 positions agree with TRBD1. Germline V gene data show CDR1 as SGDLS and CDR2 as YYNGEE. This CDR3 is built from 16 residues. V was pared by 3 bases and J by 0 bases, with 0 bases of the junction left unmatched.

The genes are TRBV5-6 and TRBJ1-5; 8 nucleotides line up with TRBD1. Germline CDR1 SGHDT, CDR2 YYEEEE. The CDR3 totals 17 residues. J lost 3 bases, V lost 4 bases, and 12 bases had no gene match. The CDR3 DNA follows: TGTGCCAGCAGCCCGAGAGGGGGACAGGCGTACAATCAGCCCCAGCATTTT. Protein: CASSPRGGQAYNQPQHF. Full variable domain (outside the CDR3, taken from reference TRBV5-6 and TRBJ1-5): DAGVTQSPTHLIKTRGQQVTLRCSPKSGHDTVSWYQQALGQGPQFIFQYYEEEERQRGNFPDRFSGHQFPNYSSELNVNALLLGDSALYLCASSPRGGQAYNQPQHFGDGTRLSIL.

The V gene is TRBV7-3, the J gene TRBJ1-4; perhaps TRBD1 as D (5 bases). The CDR3 runs to 14 residues. Trimming removed 1 base at V and 4 bases at J, with 7 bases between. CDR1 is SGHTA, CDR2 FQGTGA, per germline. Here the CDR3 DNA reads TGTGCCAGCAGCTTAAAGGGGTATAATGAAAAACTGTTTTTT. Translated: CASSLKGYNEKLFF.

This rearrangement joins TRBV30 to TRBJ1-5; D is unclear. CDR1 is GTSNPN, CDR2 SVGIG, per germline (reference sequence). This CDR3 has 15 amino acids. The V end was cut by 0 bases, the J end by 0 bases, with 9 bases between. CDR3 sequence (DNA): TGTGCCTGGAGTGTTCGGGAATATAGCAATCAGCCCCAGCATTTT. This codes for CAWSVREYSNQPQHF. Based on the CDR3 plus reference TRBV30 and TRBJ1-5, the full variable domain is SQTIHQWPATLVQPVGSPLSLECTVEGTSNPNLYWYRQAAGRGLQLLFYSVGIGQISSEVPQNLSASRPQDRQFILSSKKLLLSDSGFYLCAWSVREYSNQPQHFGDGTRLSIL.

The rearrangement uses TRBV15 and TRBJ1-6; 9 nucleotides agree with TRBD1. The J segment lost 2 bases and the V segment lost 3 bases, leaving 5 bases of the junction unmatched. This CDR3 has 17 residues. CDR1 and CDR2 from the germline V gene are LNHNV and YYDKDF (reference sequence). The CDR3 DNA follows: TGTGCCACCAGCAGTTCCCGGACAGGGGCCTATAATTCACCCCTCCACTTT. This gives the protein CATSSSRTGAYNSPLHF.

The rearrangement links TRBV29-1 to TRBJ2-3; 8 bases align to TRBD1. The germline V gene has CDR1 SQVTM and CDR2 ANQGSEA. V gave up 6 bases and J gave up 6 bases; unmatched junction bases: 14. This CDR3 has 15 amino acids. The CDR3 DNA reads TGCAGCGTCGGGGGCCTCTTACAGGGGGTGGATACGCAGTATTTT. Translated: CSVGGLLQGVDTQYF.

J is TRBJ1-3 and V is TRBV5-1, with 10 bases identical to TRBD1. Germline loops: CDR1 SGHRS, CDR2 YFSETQ. The CDR3 runs to 17 residues. Trimming at V came to 4 bases and at J to 2 bases, leaving 9 bases not matched to a gene. CDR3 DNA: TGCGCCAGCAGCCCGGGACAGGGGAGTGTAACTGGAAACACCATATATTTT. Amino acid sequence: CASSPGQGSVTGNTIYF. Full variable domain (rest looked up from reference TRBV5-1 and TRBJ1-3): KAGVTQTPRYLIKTRGQQVTLSCSPISGHRSVSWYQQTPGQGLQFLFEYFSETQRNKGNFPGRFSGRQFSNSRSEMNVSTLELGDSALYLCASSPGQGSVTGNTIYFGEGSWLTVV.

The rearrangement links TRBV2 to TRBJ1-5; TRBD1 matches 8 bases. This CDR3 spans 14 amino acids. Germline V gives CDR1 SNHLY, CDR2 FYNNEI. J gave up 2 bases and V 5 bases, and 2 bases lay outside the gene matches. The CDR3 bases are TGTGCCAGCAGTTTACAGGGGGGCAATCAGCCCCAGCATTTT. Translated: CASSLQGGNQPQHF.

The chain carries TRBV12-3 or TRBV12-4 and TRBJ1-1, with no clear D. V was trimmed by 6 bases and J by 7 bases, leaving 9 bases between them. The CDR3 has 11 amino acids. This chain's CDR3 is CASREQNEAFF. The CDR3 nucleotides are TGTGCCAGCAGGGAGCAGAATGAAGCTTTCTTT.

As regards this clone: Other nucleotide sequences in the sample specify the same CDR3. CDR3 sequence reads: CATSDPTGNYGYTF. The CDR3 DNA reads as TGTGCCACCAGTGATCCGACAGGGAACTATGGCTACACCTTC. This rearrangement joins TRBV24-1 to TRBJ1-2, with 7 bases matching TRBD1. The CDR3 runs to 14 residues. V lost 3 bases to trimming and J lost 2 bases; unmatched junction nucleotides: 2. CDR1 and CDR2 from the germline V gene are KGHDR and SFDVKD.